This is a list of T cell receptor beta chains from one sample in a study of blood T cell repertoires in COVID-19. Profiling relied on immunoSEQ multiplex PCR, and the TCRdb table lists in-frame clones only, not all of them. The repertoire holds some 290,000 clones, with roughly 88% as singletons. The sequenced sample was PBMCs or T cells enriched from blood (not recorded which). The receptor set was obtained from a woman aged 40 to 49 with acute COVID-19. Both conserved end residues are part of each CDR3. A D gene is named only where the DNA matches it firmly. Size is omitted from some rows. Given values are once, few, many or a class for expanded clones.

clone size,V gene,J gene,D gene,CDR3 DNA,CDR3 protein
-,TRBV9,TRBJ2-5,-,TGTGCCAGCAGCGGGAAGACTGGCGGGGGCCTGTACCAAGAGACCCAGTACTTC,CASSGKTGGGLYQETQYF
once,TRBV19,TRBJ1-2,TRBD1,TGTGCCAGTAGCGATCTTAAAGGGGGCGGTCGGTTGCACTATGGCTACACCTTC,CASSDLKGGGRLHYGYTF
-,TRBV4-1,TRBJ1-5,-,TGCGCCAGCAGCCCCCGGCCCTCCGGGTGGAGCAATCAGCCCCAGCATTTT,CASSPRPSGWSNQPQHF
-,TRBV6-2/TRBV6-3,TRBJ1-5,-,TGTGCCAGCAGTTTCGGACAGTTTAATCAGCCCCAGCATTTT,CASSFGQFNQPQHF
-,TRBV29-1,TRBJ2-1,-,TGCAGCGTTGAAGATTCGGTCCGTTACAATGAGCAGTTCTTC,CSVEDSVRYNEQFF
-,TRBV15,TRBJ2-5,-,TGTGCCACCAGCAGAGAGAGCCTGTTCGCCCAGTACTTC,CATSRESLFAQYF
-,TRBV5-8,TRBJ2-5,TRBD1,TGTGCCAGCAGCCCCAAGGGACAGCCCCAAGAGACCCAGTACTTC,CASSPKGQPQETQYF
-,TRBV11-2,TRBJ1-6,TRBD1,TGTGCCAGCAGCCAGACAGGGGCGAATTCACCCCTCCACTTT,CASSQTGANSPLHF
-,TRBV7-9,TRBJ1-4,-,TGTGCCAGCAGCCGTACCCCGCAGGGGACAACTAATGAAAAACTGTTTTTT,CASSRTPQGTTNEKLFF
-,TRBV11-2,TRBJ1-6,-,TGTGCCAGCAGCAATGCCAGGAATTCACCCCTCCACTTT,CASSNARNSPLHF
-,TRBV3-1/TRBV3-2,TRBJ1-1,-,TGTGCCAGCAGCCAAGAGGGGGGGTGGACTGAAGCTTTCTTT,CASSQEGGWTEAFF
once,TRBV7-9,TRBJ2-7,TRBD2,TGTGCCAGCAGCTTACTAACCGGCGGGAGAATAGGGAGCGAGCAGTACTTC,CASSLLTGGRIGSEQYF
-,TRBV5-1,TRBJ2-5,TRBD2,TGCGCCAGCAGCTTGGGGACTAGCCAACAAGAGACCCAGTACTTC,CASSLGTSQQETQYF
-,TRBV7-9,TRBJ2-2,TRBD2,TGTGCCAGCAGCCAGTCAGCGGGAGGGCTCGCGGGCACCGGGGAGCTGTTTTTT,CASSQSAGGLAGTGELFF
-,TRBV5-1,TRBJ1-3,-,TGCGCCAGCAGCCGGGGGGAAGGGATCTCTGGAAACACCATATATTTT,CASSRGEGISGNTIYF
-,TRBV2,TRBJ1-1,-,TGTGCCAGCAGTCTAACCCAGACGGGTTTAAGCTCTGAAGCTTTCTTT,CASSLTQTGLSSEAFF
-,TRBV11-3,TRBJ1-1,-,TGTGCCAGCAGCCCCAGGGGCCCTCCCGAAGCTTTCTTT,CASSPRGPPEAFF
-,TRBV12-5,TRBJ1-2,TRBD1,TGTGCTAGTGGTTTGACGAGGGACAGATCGATTTGGGATGGCTACACCTTC,CASGLTRDRSIWDGYTF
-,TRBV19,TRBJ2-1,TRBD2,TGTGCCAGTAGTAACGTACCGGGACTAGCTTCTAATGAGCAGTTCTTC,CASSNVPGLASNEQFF
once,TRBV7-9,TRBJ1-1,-,TGTGCCAGCAGCTTAGCGAGACAGAAGAACACTGAAGCTTTCTTT,CASSLARQKNTEAFF
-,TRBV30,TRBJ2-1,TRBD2,TGTGCCTGGACCCAGGGACTAGCGTACTCCTACAATGAGCAGTTCTTC,CAWTQGLAYSYNEQFF
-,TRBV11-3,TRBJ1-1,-,TGTGCCAGCAGCCCGCACATGAACACTGAAGCTTTCTTT,CASSPHMNTEAFF
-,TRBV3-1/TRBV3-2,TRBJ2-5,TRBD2,TGTGCCAGCAGCCGAAAATATAGCGGGGGTATGGAGACCCAGTACTTC,CASSRKYSGGMETQYF
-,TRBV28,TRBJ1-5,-,TGTGCCAGCATAGGGGTTTACAATCAGCCCCAGCATTTT,CASIGVYNQPQHF
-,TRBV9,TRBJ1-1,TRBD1,TGTGCCAGCAGCGTGATGACAGGGCTAAACACTGAAGCTTTCTTT,CASSVMTGLNTEAFF